This T cell receptor (beta chain) was recovered during a study of molecular identifiers for immune sequencing clone quantification. V shed 3 bases and J shed 1 base, with 8 bases lying between them. There are 14 residues in the CDR3. Germline CDR1 reads SEHNR; CDR2 reads FQNEAQ (reference sequence). TCRdb ran MiXCR on the PCR reads and lists one entry per CDR3 protein. The table has a few hundred thousand distinct CDR3 sequences, about 25% seen once. Naive CD8 T cells underwent sorting with the CD8+CD4-CCR7+CD45RA+ definition. This TCR was recovered from a human donor in good health. Some libraries in this study had Jurkat cell RNA spiked in. What was sequenced was naive CD8+ T cells from blood, with Jurkat cell RNA spiked in. The subset: FACS-sorted CD8+CD4-CCR7+CD45RA+ naive T cells. The V gene is TRBV7-9, the J gene TRBJ2-3; D tentatively fits TRBD1 or TRBD2 (5 bases each). CDR3 residues: CASSLMGGTDTQYF. The CDR3 region has the DNA TGTGCCAGCAGCTTGATGGGGGGCACAGATACGCAGTATTTT.